This entry lists 13 T cell receptor beta chains sequenced from one sample in a study of blood T cell repertoires in COVID-19. Sequencing used immunoSEQ multiplex PCR; TCRdb keeps in-frame clones, though not all of them. The sample has 200,000 to 300,000 clones, about 87% seen once. Sequenced sample: peripheral blood. The receptors shown here come from a human donor in a cohort sampled during active COVID-19.

The DNA of the CDR3 is TGTGCCAGCTCAGACAAACAGAACACTGAAGCTTTCTTT. Translation gives CASSDKQNTEAFF. V gene TRBV18 combines with J gene TRBJ1-1; D remains ambiguous. The germline gives CDR1 KGHSH, CDR2 LQKENI. The CDR3 spans 13 residues. Trimming left V 5 bases short and J 1 base short, with 8 bases between. The full variable domain, rest sourced from reference TRBV18 and TRBJ1-1, is NAGVMQNPRHLVRRRGQEARLRCSPMKGHSHVYWYRQLPEEGLKFMVYLQKENIIDESGMPKERFSAEFPKEGPSILRIQQVVRGDSAAYFCASSDKQNTEAFFGQGTRLTVV.

This clone was detected once. The V gene is TRBV5-1, the J gene TRBJ1-2, with a weak D call TRBD1 (5 bases). Germline-derived CDR1 and CDR2 are SGHRS and YFSETQ. The CDR3 covers 14 residues. The V gene lost 0 bases and the J gene lost 1 base, with 7 bases spanning the gap. In nucleotides, the CDR3 is TGCGCCAGCAGCTTGGGACAGAATAACTATGGCTACACCTTC. Translating it yields CASSLGQNNYGYTF.

V and J are TRBV7-9 and TRBJ1-2, with TRBD1 as a possible D gene (5 bases). The germline gives CDR1 SEHNR, CDR2 FQNEAQ (reference sequence). Trimming removed 5 bases from V and 8 bases from J, with 15 bases in between. This CDR3 is 13 amino acids long. The DNA for the CDR3 is TGTGCCAGCAGCCTGACAGACCTTGGGGGCTACACCTTC. Amino acid sequence: CASSLTDLGGYTF. The full variable domain, in which reference TRBV7-9 and TRBJ1-2 provide the parts outside the CDR3, is DTGVSQNPRHKITKRGQNVTFRCDPISEHNRLYWYRQTLGQGPEFLTYFQNEAQLEKSRLLSDRFSAERPKGSFSTLEIQRTEQGDSAMYLCASSLTDLGGYTFGSGTRLTVV.

The V gene is TRBV5-1, the J gene TRBJ2-1; D call uncertain. V was pared by 0 bases and J by 10 bases, with 5 bases between. Germline V gene lookup returns CDR1 SGHRS and CDR2 YFSETQ. This CDR3 has 11 residues. CDR3 coding DNA: TGCGCCAGCAGCTTGGCTGGCGAGCAGTTCTTC. This sequence encodes CASSLAGEQFF.

The V gene is TRBV9, the J gene TRBJ2-3; 10 positions agree with TRBD2. CDR3 length: 16 amino acids. V shed 6 bases, J shed 2 bases, and the junction held 9 bases outside the gene matches. Germline V CDR1 and CDR2: SGDLS, YYNGEE. This CDR3 is CASTTLAGGSTDTQYF. For the CDR3, the DNA is TGTGCCAGCACCACCTTAGCGGGAGGTTCCACAGATACGCAGTATTTT.

Here the CDR3 reads CASRPQKNYEQYF. Written as DNA, the CDR3 is TGTGCCAGCAGACCACAAAAAAATTACGAGCAGTACTTC. The V and J genes are TRBV6-6 and TRBJ2-7, with D unresolved. The CDR3 extends over 13 amino acids. From germline, CDR1 is MNHNY and CDR2 SVGAGI (reference sequence). Trimming left V 6 bases short and J 4 bases short, with 13 bases between.

The chain employs TRBV5-5 and TRBJ2-5, with 13 bases fitting TRBD2. The germline gives CDR1 SGHKS, CDR2 YYEKEE (reference sequence). V trimming: 4 bases; J trimming: 4 bases; junction bases outside the gene matches: 13. This CDR3 has 18 amino acids. The CDR3 sequence is CASSPGLAGASPGETQYF. The CDR3 bases are TGTGCCAGCAGCCCCGGACTAGCGGGGGCTTCCCCGGGAGAGACCCAGTACTTC.

The genes are TRBV18 and TRBJ2-7, with D uncertain. Trimming shortened V by 1 base and J by 4 bases, and 11 bases separated the two germline ends. Germline V gives CDR1 KGHSH, CDR2 LQKENI. The CDR3 is 14 residues long. This CDR3 reads CASSPLGREYEQYF. In nucleotides, the CDR3 is TGTGCCAGCTCACCACTTGGTAGAGAATACGAGCAGTACTTC. The entire variable domain, with the rest obtained from reference TRBV18 and TRBJ2-7, is as follows: NAGVMQNPRHLVRRRGQEARLRCSPMKGHSHVYWYRQLPEEGLKFMVYLQKENIIDESGMPKERFSAEFPKEGPSILRIQQVVRGDSAAYFCASSPLGREYEQYFGPGTRLTVT.

The V gene is TRBV4-1, the J gene TRBJ1-2; D gene unclear. This CDR3 has 15 residues. CDR1 is MGHRA and CDR2 is YSYEKL in the germline V gene. V lost 1 base, J lost 2 bases, and 11 bases lay in between. DNA of the CDR3: TGCGCCAGCAGCCAAGCGGCCGACACCAACTATGGCTACACCTTC. It specifies CASSQAADTNYGYTF.

The chain couples TRBV5-1 to TRBJ2-3; 11 bases map to TRBD1. V lost 5 bases and J lost 3; bases outside the gene matches: 5. Germline V gene sequence: CDR1 SGHRS, CDR2 YFSETQ. The CDR3 covers 15 residues. The DNA for the CDR3 is TGCGCCAGCAGAACCGGGACAGGGGGGACAGATACGCAGTATTTT. This gives the protein CASRTGTGGTDTQYF. Full variable domain (remainder filled in from reference TRBV5-1 and TRBJ2-3): KAGVTQTPRYLIKTRGQQVTLSCSPISGHRSVSWYQQTPGQGLQFLFEYFSETQRNKGNFPGRFSGRQFSNSRSEMNVSTLELGDSALYLCASRTGTGGTDTQYFGPGTRLTVL.

This chain connects TRBV2 to TRBJ2-7; 10 bases align to TRBD1. The CDR3 length is 15 residues. J was trimmed by 1 base and V by 8 bases; bases with no gene match: 8. Germline CDR1 and CDR2: SNHLY and FYNNEI. CDR3 residues: CASCQRDRGSYEQYF. In nucleotides, the CDR3 is TGTGCCAGCTGCCAAAGGGACAGGGGATCCTACGAGCAGTACTTC.

This clone showed up just a few times. V and J are TRBV6-5 and TRBJ1-1; 7 bases align to TRBD1. The CDR3 has 13 residues. Germline V gene sequence: CDR1 MNHEY, CDR2 SVGAGI. The J segment lost 7 bases and the V segment lost 7 bases, leaving 9 bases of the junction unmatched. CDR3 amino acids: CASTHPRTGEAFF. The CDR3 coding sequence is TGTGCCAGCACACACCCTAGGACAGGTGAAGCTTTCTTT.

The chain joins TRBV11-1 to TRBJ2-5; D possibly corresponds to TRBD2 (7 bases). Germline V gene data show CDR1 as SGHAT and CDR2 as FQDESV (reference sequence). V lost 5 bases, J lost 6 bases, and 19 bases lay in between. This CDR3 spans 15 amino acids. CDR3 sequence: CASSPEGGAKKTQYF. The CDR3 DNA reads as TGTGCCAGCAGCCCCGAGGGGGGGGCGAAAAAGACCCAGTACTTC.